This T cell receptor beta chain emerged from a study of blood T cell repertoires in COVID-19 (dated by TCRdb to 2019 to 2021). Study-wide context: The collaborator samples originated in the United States, Italy and Spain and spanned the acute and convalescent phases of COVID-19. Subjects who had been exposed to COVID-19, were actively infected with it, or had recovered from it provided the deeply sampled blood TCRbeta repertoires that made up the dataset. HLA class I and class II types, where available, came from metadata supplied by the sample provider rather than from assay-based typing. The prospective study material was composed of cDNA or gDNA derived from T cells, B-cell-depleted T cells, or PBMCs. Samples were obtained from the ongoing ImmuneRACE study (first 160 participants) and from about 1,300 subjects provided by 6 global collaborators. The repertoires were made available in a free public database intended to serve as a resource for research on the immune response to SARS-CoV-2. Sample metadata almost always included a de-identified subject ID, COVID-19 status, age in years and sex. The investigation overall reported the following: How much clinical and demographic metadata was included differed by source and by participant, and the metadata was provided uncurated.

V trim: 0 bases; J trim: 4 bases; unmatched bases: 5. Via the germline V gene, CDR1 is MNHNS and CDR2 SASEGT. Spanning cysteine to phenylalanine, the CDR3 consists of 15 amino acids. CDR3 DNA is the only sequence kept; it has 45 bases, read in frame from the first base. Worth noting for this clone: Its antigen is currently not known. No much larger clone exists at a distance of one base, and base qualities are not known.

The immunoSEQ Assay, a bias-controlled multiplex PCR, was used to amplify TCRbeta CDR3 regions from genomic DNA. Per the source publication's procedure: The number of nucleated cells in each sample was estimated from the amplification of reference gene primers within the assay. Sequence reads were collapsed and filtered to measure the absolute abundance of every unique TCRbeta CDR3 rearrangement. For each sample, productive Simpson clonality was calculated as the square root of Simpson's diversity index over productive rearrangements. What TCRdb holds here is the immuneACCESS table cut down to in-frame rearrangements. Part of the clones is not present; checked against another copy, under half of the missing clones reflect an unresolved V gene, and the others are unexplained. From that table come the V and J calls and clone size; the DNA was used to work out D and trimming. The sample data list around 140,000 clones, and about four fifths of these were observed just once. In total, the top ten clones hold 13% to 15% of the sample.

Whole blood was collected in K2EDTA tubes by collaborating institutions according to the institutions' own protocols. For TCRbeta analysis, collaborators shipped samples as frozen whole blood, isolated PBMCs, or DNA extracted from either of those sample types. The chain is encoded by TRBV6-1 joined to TRBJ2-5; 7 central nucleotides agree with TRBD1. Material for sequencing was peripheral blood. This TCR was recovered from a human donor with acute or convalescent COVID-19. The donor label of this sample is uncertain. The DNA is TGTGCCAGCAGTGAAGCGGGACAGATTGTAGAGACCCAGTACTTC. Its translation is CASSEAGQIVETQYF.